This T cell receptor beta chain is from a study of immune heterogeneity within non-small cell lung tumors. Overall study results and limits: Individual patients largely had distinct high-frequency T-cell receptor beta clonotypes from one another. Identical dominant CDR3 beta clonotypes spanned tumor sites within a patient, beside site-unique high-frequency clones.

TCR beta CDR3 regions came from multiplex PCR with 32 forward V and 13 reverse J primers. TCRdb re-called the multiplex PCR reads through MiXCR, storing one row per CDR3 protein. The table includes some 31,000 distinct CDR3 sequences, 28% detected once. Samples each supplied about 600 ng of bulk tumor genomic DNA as template. Biopsies that were spaced far apart were taken, several per primary tumor, during surgery. It was patients with untreated, newly diagnosed non-small cell lung cancer who underwent curative surgery. Samples were obtained from newly diagnosed non-small cell lung cancer patients who were having surgery with curative intent. At least ten counts were recorded for this clonotype. Its target is not known. The TCR sequence derives from a man aged 40-50 years with non-small cell lung cancer. The sample consisted of lung tumor tissue.

The CDR3 DNA reads TGTGCCAGCAGGGGTGTCAGGTACTCCTACGAGCAGTACTTC. Translation: CASRGVRYSYEQYF. The chain couples TRBV2 to TRBJ2-7; no firm D call. The V and J ends lost 6 bases and 0 bases respectively, with 12 bases between them. CDR1 is SNHLY, CDR2 FYNNEI, per germline. The CDR3 has 14 amino acids.